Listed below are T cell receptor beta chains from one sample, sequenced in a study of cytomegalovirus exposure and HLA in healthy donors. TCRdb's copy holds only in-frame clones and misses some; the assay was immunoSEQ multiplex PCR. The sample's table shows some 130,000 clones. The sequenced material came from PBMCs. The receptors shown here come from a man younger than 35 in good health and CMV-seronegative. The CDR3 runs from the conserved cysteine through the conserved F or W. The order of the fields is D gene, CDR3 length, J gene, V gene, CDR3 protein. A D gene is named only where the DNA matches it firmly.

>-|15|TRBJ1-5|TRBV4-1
CASSPTEALNQPQHF
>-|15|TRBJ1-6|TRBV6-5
CASSYGNGGNSPLHF
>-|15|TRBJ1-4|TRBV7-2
CASSSAGRTNEKLFF
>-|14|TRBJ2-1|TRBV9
CASSGLVGVHEQFF
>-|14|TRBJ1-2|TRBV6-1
CASSEAKGNYGYTF
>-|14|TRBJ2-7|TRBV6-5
CASKGDANSYEQYF
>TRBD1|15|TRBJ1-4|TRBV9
CASSVATGGNEKLFF
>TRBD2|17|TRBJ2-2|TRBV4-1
CASSQGPAGGNTGELFF
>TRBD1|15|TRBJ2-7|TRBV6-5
CASSYSTGGRGEQYF
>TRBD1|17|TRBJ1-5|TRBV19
CASSSGQLRFSNQPQHF
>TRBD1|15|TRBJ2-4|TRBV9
CASSVAATGEGIQYF
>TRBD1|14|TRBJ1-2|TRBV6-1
CASSPRGRVDGYTF
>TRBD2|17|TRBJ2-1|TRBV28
CASSLFGRLAGMDEQFF
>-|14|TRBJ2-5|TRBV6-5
CASSYSNQGETQYF
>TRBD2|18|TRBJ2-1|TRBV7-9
CASSWARTSGGFGDEQFF
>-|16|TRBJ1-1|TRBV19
CASSPQKLGALTEAFF
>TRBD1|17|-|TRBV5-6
CASSYRTGARISYEQYF
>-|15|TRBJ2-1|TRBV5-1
CASSLMTGHYNEQFF
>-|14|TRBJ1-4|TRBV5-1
CASSEGQTREKLFF
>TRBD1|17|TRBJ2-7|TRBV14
CASSQRRLDRGSYEQYF
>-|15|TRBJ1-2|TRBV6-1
CASRALTGNRYGYTF
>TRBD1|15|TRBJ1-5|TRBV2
CASSEEGAGNQPQHF
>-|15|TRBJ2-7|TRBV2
CASKGHLISSYEQYF
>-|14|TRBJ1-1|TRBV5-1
CASSFSWANTEAFF
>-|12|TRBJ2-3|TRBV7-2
CASSYGRDTQYF
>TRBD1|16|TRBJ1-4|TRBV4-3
CASSQNFRGPSPKLFF
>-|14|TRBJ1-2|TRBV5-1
CASSRGGTDYGYTF
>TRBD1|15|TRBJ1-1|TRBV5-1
CASSLRQGTNTEAFF
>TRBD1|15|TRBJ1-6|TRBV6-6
CASSYMGQNNSPLHF
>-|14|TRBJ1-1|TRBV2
CASSDPGLNTEAFF
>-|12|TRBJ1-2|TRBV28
CASSLGQYGYTF
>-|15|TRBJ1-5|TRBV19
CASSIDALPTGTQHF
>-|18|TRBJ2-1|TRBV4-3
CASSQDGLGGSDYNEQFF
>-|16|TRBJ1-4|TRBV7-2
CASSSPRGRDNEKLFF
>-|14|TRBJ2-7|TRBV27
CASSYKRSSYEQYF
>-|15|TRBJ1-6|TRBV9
CASSVMTGVGSPLHF
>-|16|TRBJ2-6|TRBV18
CASSPSTGMGANVLTF
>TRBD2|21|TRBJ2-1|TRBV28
CASGFPDRVQSSGLADNEQFF
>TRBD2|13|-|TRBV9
CASSSGSPHEQYF
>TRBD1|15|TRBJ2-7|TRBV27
CASSFTGTGAYEQYF
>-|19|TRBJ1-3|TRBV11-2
CASSLRSGAILSSGNTIYF
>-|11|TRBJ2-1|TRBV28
CASSLRGAQFF
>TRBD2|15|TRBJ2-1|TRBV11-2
CASSLLAGGYNEQFF
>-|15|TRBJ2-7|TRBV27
CASSLFSGQTYEQHF
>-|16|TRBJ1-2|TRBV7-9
CASSPSGAPAKSGYTF
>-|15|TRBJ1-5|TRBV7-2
CASSSRGNPAQPQHF
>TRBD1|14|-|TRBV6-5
CASSYSGQGYEQYF